This TCR beta chain was sequenced for a study of shared clonotypes between healthy human individuals. Study-level information: CD4 naive and CD4 memory each took three plates per donor, while CD8 naive took two and CD8 memory one. Study conclusions and caveats: Generally, naive subsets came out with larger estimated richness than memory subsets. Lower generation probabilities were found for non-shared clonotypes than for those shared by all four donors.

Comment on this clone: No antigen is known for it.

It was CD45RO-negative cells, positively selected for CCR7, that made up naive CD8 cells, with terminally differentiated effector memory CD45RA+ cells excluded. Looked up from germline, CDR1 is SEHNR and CDR2 is FQNEAQ (reference sequence). The CDR3 contains 12 residues. With 11 bases removed from V and 5 bases from J, the gap between germline ends came to 12 bases. Data came from immunoSEQ multiplex PCR; TCRdb stores just in-frame clones and leaves some out. The sample holds a few million clones, 90% to 95% seen once. This clonotype originated in a man between 18 and 35 years old in good health. Some clones in this sample may be carry-over from other donors' samples. Specimen: naive CD8+ T cells from PBMCs. The V call is TRBV7-9, the J call TRBJ2-2, with D tentatively TRBD2 (6 bases). The CDR3 spells CAHSGETGELFF. CDR3 DNA: TGTGCCCATTCGGGGGAGACCGGGGAGCTGTTTTTT. Looking up the rest from reference TRBV7-9 and TRBJ2-2 gives the full variable domain: DTGVSQNPRHKITKRGQNVTFRCDPISEHNRLYWYRQTLGQGPEFLTYFQNEAQLEKSRLLSDRFSAERPKGSFSTLEIQRTEQGDSAMYLCAHSGETGELFFGEGSRLTVL.